Listed below are T cell receptor beta chains from one sample, sequenced in a study of T cell responses to AZD1222 COVID-19 vaccine. Libraries were prepared by immunoSEQ multiplex PCR; TCRdb keeps only in-frame clonotypes and omits some of them. The table has about 82,000 clones, about 83% seen once. The sample was peripheral blood, taken 28 days after the second AZD1222 dose. Every receptor here comes from an adult who received the AZD1222 COVID-19 vaccine. CDR3s include the opening cysteine and the closing phenylalanine or tryptophan. The order of the fields is D gene, J gene, V gene, clone size, CDR3 DNA, CDR3 protein. The D gene is left open where the match is weak. Rows give clone size only sometimes, using once, few, many, or a class for an expanded clone.

>TRBD2|TRBJ2-3|TRBV14|-
TGTGCCAGCAGCCTTCTAGCGGGAGAGTGGGATACGCAGTATTTT
CASSLLAGEWDTQYF
>TRBD1|TRBJ2-7|TRBV11-2|medium-sized
TGTGCCAGCAGCTTATTAAGGGACAGGGGCCCCTACGAGCAGTACTTC
CASSLLRDRGPYEQYF
>-|TRBJ1-1|TRBV30|-
TGTGCCTGGAGTGTGACCCAATATGGGGGTGAAGCTTTCTTT
CAWSVTQYGGEAFF
>TRBD1|TRBJ1-4|TRBV18|-
TGTGCCAGCTCGGGACAGGCTTTTGCAACTAATGAAAAACTGTTTTTT
CASSGQAFATNEKLFF
>-|TRBJ1-2|TRBV30|-
TGTGCCTGGAGTGGAGGGTCCTATGGCTACACCTTC
CAWSGGSYGYTF
>TRBD2|TRBJ2-1|TRBV2|-
TGTGCCAGCAGCCTCAGCGGGAGACCCTACAATGAGCAGTTCTTC
CASSLSGRPYNEQFF
>TRBD2|TRBJ2-7|TRBV5-1|-
TGCGCCAGCAGCTTGGTCCTAGCGGGAGCCGCTGCTATGGAGCAGTACTTC
CASSLVLAGAAAMEQYF
>TRBD1|TRBJ1-5|TRBV19|many
TGTGCCAGTACGAAGACAGGGTTTAGCAATCAGCCCCAGCATTTT
CASTKTGFSNQPQHF
>-|TRBJ2-3|TRBV28|-
TGTGCCAGCAGGCGGTGGGTAGATACGCAGTATTTT
CASRRWVDTQYF
>-|TRBJ1-2|TRBV7-9|-
TGTGCCAGCAGCTTAGGAGGGTCGAGAGGCTATGGCTACACCTTC
CASSLGGSRGYGYTF
>TRBD2|TRBJ2-1|TRBV29-1|once
TGCAGCGTTGAAGGGACTAGCGGGAGGGCCAGCACCTACAATGAGCAGTTCTTC
CSVEGTSGRASTYNEQFF
>-|TRBJ1-2|TRBV29-1|-
TGCAGCGTTGAGGGCCGAAACTATGGCTACACCTTC
CSVEGRNYGYTF
>TRBD1|TRBJ1-5|TRBV29-1|few
TGCAGCGTTCCCGGACAGGGTGGGAATAGCAATCAGCCCCAGCATTTT
CSVPGQGGNSNQPQHF
>-|TRBJ1-3|TRBV5-6|few
TGTGCCAGCAGCTTGGGCCGCCGAATCCCTGGAAACACCATATATTTT
CASSLGRRIPGNTIYF
>-|TRBJ1-1|TRBV28|-
TGTGCCAGTCTTCGGGGCTTGCGGAACACTGAAGCTTTCTTT
CASLRGLRNTEAFF
>TRBD2|TRBJ2-3|TRBV27|-
TGTGCCAGCAGTTTAACTAGCGGGGGGGGCACAGATACGCAGTATTTT
CASSLTSGGGTDTQYF
>-|TRBJ2-1|TRBV11-3|-
TGTGCCAGCAGCCCGGAGGGGCATGAGGGCCATGAGCAGTTCTTC
CASSPEGHEGHEQFF
>-|TRBJ2-3|TRBV6-2/TRBV6-3|-
TGTGCCAGCAGTTACTTCGGAGGATCTAGCACAGATACGCAGTATTTT
CASSYFGGSSTDTQYF
>-|TRBJ2-6|TRBV19|-
TGTGCCAGTAGTTCGGGAAGTGGGGCCAACGTCCTGACTTTC
CASSSGSGANVLTF
>TRBD2|TRBJ2-1|TRBV11-2|-
TGTGCCAGCAGCCCTAGGAGGACTAGCGGGAGAGGTAATGAGCAGTTCTTC
CASSPRRTSGRGNEQFF
>-|TRBJ1-3|TRBV12-3/TRBV12-4|few
TGTGCCAGCAGTCTCAATCGGGGAAACACCATATATTTT
CASSLNRGNTIYF
>TRBD1|TRBJ2-7|TRBV28|-
TGTGCCAGCAGTTTAGCGGGACAGGCCTACGAGCAGTACTTC
CASSLAGQAYEQYF
>-|TRBJ2-7|TRBV28|-
TGTGCCAGCAGCTTCATCCCGGAATACGAGCAGTACTTC
CASSFIPEYEQYF
>TRBD1|TRBJ1-2|TRBV5-5|few
TGTGCCAGCAGCATAGGACAGGCTAACTATGGCTACACCTTC
CASSIGQANYGYTF
>-|TRBJ1-1|TRBV28|once
TGTGCCAGCAGTTTCGGCTCAGACTGGGGAGCTTTCTTT
CASSFGSDWGAFF
>-|TRBJ1-5|TRBV25-1|-
TGTGGCAGTGGAGGGGACGGCAATCAGCCCCAGCATTTT
CGSGGDGNQPQHF
>-|TRBJ1-2|TRBV28|-
TGTGCCAGCAGTTTTCGAGGGAACTATGGCTACACCTTC
CASSFRGNYGYTF
>-|TRBJ1-3|TRBV9|-
TGTGCCAGCAGCGCCACCAAAGGGGAGTCAGGAAACACCATATATTTT
CASSATKGESGNTIYF
>TRBD2|TRBJ2-1|TRBV4-1|few
TGCGCCAGCAGCCAAGAGGGACTAGCGGGAGGTGCGGCCTACAATGAGCAGTTCTTC
CASSQEGLAGGAAYNEQFF
>TRBD1|TRBJ1-2|TRBV4-1|-
TGCGCCAGCAGCCTAACTACAGGGGGCGATTCTAACTATGGCTACACCTTC
CASSLTTGGDSNYGYTF
>-|TRBJ1-1|TRBV4-1|-
TGCGCCAGCAGCCAAGAAGGGGCCACTGAAGCTTTCTTT
CASSQEGATEAFF
>TRBD1|TRBJ1-2|TRBV6-1|-
TGTGCCAGCAGTGGAACCGGGACAGGGGGCCCCTATGGCTACACCTTC
CASSGTGTGGPYGYTF
>TRBD1|TRBJ2-2|TRBV7-3|-
TGTGCCAGCAGCTTAGGGGACAGGAACACCGGGGAGCTGTTTTTT
CASSLGDRNTGELFF
>TRBD1|TRBJ2-2|TRBV18|-
TGTGCCAGCTCGTCGGGACAGCGCACCGGGGAGCTGTTTTTT
CASSSGQRTGELFF
>-|TRBJ1-1|TRBV25-1|-
TGTGCCAGCAGTGAATGGGGGGAGGCCGGGGATACTGAAGCTTTCTTT
CASSEWGEAGDTEAFF
>-|TRBJ2-2|TRBV14|medium-sized
TGTGCCAGCAGGTTAGCGGTGAACACCGGGGAGCTGTTTTTT
CASRLAVNTGELFF
>TRBD1|TRBJ1-1|TRBV6-4|-
TGTGCCAGCAGAACAACCTACAGGGGGACTGAAGCTTTCTTT
CASRTTYRGTEAFF
>-|TRBJ1-1|TRBV7-2|-
TGTGCCAGCAGCTTAACCAGACCGGACAGACTAAACACTGAAGCTTTCTTT
CASSLTRPDRLNTEAFF
>-|TRBJ1-2|TRBV4-1|-
TGCGCCAGCAGCCAAGATACAAGGGCTAACTATGGCTACACCTTC
CASSQDTRANYGYTF
>-|TRBJ2-1|TRBV6-1|-
TGTGCCAGCAGTAAAGCTGCCTACAATGAGCAGTTCTTC
CASSKAAYNEQFF
>-|TRBJ1-1|TRBV7-9|-
TGTGCCAGCAGCTTAGCGGCCGTGGAGGAAGCTTTCTTT
CASSLAAVEEAFF
>TRBD2|TRBJ2-7|TRBV27|-
TGTGCCAGCAGACGCCTAACTAGCGGGAGCGACTACGAGCAGTACTTC
CASRRLTSGSDYEQYF